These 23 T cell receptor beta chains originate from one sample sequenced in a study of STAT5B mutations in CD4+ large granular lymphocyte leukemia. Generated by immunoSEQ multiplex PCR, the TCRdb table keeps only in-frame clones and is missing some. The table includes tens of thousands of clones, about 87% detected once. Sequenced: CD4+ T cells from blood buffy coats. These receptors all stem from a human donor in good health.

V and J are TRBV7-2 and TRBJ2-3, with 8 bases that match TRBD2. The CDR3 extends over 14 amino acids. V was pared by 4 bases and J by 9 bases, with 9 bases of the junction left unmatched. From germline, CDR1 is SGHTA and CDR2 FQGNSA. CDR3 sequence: CASSSSGGHETQYF. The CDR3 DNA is TGTGCCAGCAGCTCAAGCGGGGGCCATGAGACGCAGTATTTT.

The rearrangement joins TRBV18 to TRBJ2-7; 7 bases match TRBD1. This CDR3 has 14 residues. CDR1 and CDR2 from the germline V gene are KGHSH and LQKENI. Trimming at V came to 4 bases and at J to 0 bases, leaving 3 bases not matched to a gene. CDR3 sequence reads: CASSRQGSSYEQYF. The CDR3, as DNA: TGTGCCAGCTCACGACAGGGAAGCTCCTACGAGCAGTACTTC.

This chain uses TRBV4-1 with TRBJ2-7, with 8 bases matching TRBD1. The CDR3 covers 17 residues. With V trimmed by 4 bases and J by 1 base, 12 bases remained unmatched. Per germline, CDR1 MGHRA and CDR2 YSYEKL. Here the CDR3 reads CASSLNSGQGPSYEQYF. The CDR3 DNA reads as TGCGCCAGCAGCCTAAATTCAGGACAGGGACCGTCCTACGAGCAGTACTTC.

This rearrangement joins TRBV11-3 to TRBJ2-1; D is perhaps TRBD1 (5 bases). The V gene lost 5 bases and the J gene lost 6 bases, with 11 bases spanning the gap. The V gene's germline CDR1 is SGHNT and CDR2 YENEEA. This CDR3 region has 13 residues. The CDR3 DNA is TGTGCCAGCAGCACAAGGCAGGGCAATGAGCAGTTCTTC. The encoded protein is CASSTRQGNEQFF.

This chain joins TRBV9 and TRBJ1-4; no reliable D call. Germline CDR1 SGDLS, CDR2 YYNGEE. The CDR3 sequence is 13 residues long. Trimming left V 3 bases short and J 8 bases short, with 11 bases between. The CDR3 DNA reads TGTGCCAGCAGCGCGGCAGAGTCGGAAAAACTGTTTTTT. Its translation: CASSAAESEKLFF.

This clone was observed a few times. In DNA, the CDR3 is TGCAGTGCTAGGGGGTATGACATTCAGTACTTC. Protein sequence: CSARGYDIQYF. The genes are TRBV20-1 and TRBJ2-4; D uncertain. The CDR3 has 11 amino acids. V was shortened by 3 bases and J by 8 bases, with 8 bases between the two germline ends. Germline V gene sequence: CDR1 DFQATT, CDR2 SNEGSKA (reference sequence).

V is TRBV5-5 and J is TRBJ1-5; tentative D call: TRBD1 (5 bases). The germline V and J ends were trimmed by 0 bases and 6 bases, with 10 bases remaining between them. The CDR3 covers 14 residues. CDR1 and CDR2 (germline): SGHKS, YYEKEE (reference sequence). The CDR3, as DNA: TGTGCCAGCAGCTTGGCCGGGGGAGGTCAGCCCCAGCATTTT. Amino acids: CASSLAGGGQPQHF.

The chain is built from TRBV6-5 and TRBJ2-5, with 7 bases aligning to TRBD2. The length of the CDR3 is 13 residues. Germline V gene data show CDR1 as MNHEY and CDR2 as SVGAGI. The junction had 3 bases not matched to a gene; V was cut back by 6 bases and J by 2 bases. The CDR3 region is CASRKRGQETQYF. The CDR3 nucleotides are TGTGCCAGCAGAAAGCGGGGACAAGAGACCCAGTACTTC.

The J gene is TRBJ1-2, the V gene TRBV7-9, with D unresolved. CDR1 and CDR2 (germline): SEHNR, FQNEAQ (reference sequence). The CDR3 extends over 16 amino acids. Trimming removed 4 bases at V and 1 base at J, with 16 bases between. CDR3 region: CASSSREHGSNYGYTF. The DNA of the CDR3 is TGTGCCAGCAGCTCCAGAGAACATGGTAGTAACTATGGCTACACCTTC.

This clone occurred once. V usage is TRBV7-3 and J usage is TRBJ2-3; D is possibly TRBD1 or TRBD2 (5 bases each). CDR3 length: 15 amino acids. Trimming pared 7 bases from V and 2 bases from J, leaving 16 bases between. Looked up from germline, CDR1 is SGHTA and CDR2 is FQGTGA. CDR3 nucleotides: TGTGCCAGCACCCGAGGGGCGCAGTCCACAGATACGCAGTATTTT. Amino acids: CASTRGAQSTDTQYF.

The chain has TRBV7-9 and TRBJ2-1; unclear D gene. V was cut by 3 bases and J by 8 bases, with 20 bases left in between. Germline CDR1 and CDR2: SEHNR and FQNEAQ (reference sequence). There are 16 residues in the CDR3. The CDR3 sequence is CASSFRAQSTKDEQFF. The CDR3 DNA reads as TGTGCCAGCAGCTTTAGGGCCCAGAGCACCAAGGATGAGCAGTTCTTC.

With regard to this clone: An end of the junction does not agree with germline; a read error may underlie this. The CDR3 protein is CASSQESVGTQWVNEQLF. CDR3 bases: TGCGCCAGCAGCCAAGAATCTGTCGGGACCCAGTGGGTCAATGAGCAGCTCTTC. The chain combines TRBV4-3 with TRBJ2-1, with D perhaps being TRBD1 or TRBD2 (5 bases each). The germline V gene encodes CDR1 LGHNA and CDR2 YSLEER. The CDR3 covers 18 residues.

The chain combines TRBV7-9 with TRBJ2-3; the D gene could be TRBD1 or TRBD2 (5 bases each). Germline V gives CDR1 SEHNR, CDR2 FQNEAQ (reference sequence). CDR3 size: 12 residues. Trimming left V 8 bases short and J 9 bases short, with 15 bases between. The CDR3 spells CASLGTLGTQYF. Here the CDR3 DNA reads TGTGCCAGCTTGGGGACCCTAGGGACGCAGTATTTT. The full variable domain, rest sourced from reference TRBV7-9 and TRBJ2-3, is DTGVSQNPRHKITKRGQNVTFRCDPISEHNRLYWYRQTLGQGPEFLTYFQNEAQLEKSRLLSDRFSAERPKGSFSTLEIQRTEQGDSAMYLCASLGTLGTQYFGPGTRLTVL.

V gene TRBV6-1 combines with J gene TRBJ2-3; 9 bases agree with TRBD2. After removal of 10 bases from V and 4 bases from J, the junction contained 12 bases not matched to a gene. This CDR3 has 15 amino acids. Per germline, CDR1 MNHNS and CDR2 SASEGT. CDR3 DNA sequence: TGTGCCATCGAACGAGCGGGGGGTGGGGCAGATACGCAGTATTTT. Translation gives CAIERAGGGADTQYF.

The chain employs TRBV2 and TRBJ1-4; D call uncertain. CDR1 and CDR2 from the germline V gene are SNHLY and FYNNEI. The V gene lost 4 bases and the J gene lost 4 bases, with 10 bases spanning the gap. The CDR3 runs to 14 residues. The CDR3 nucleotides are TGTGCCAGCAGTGCGCAGAATTTTAATGAAAAACTGTTTTTT. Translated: CASSAQNFNEKLFF.

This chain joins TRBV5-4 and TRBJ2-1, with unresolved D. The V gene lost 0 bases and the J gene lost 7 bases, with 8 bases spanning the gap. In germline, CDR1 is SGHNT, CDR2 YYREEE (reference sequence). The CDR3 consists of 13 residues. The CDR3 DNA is TGTGCCAGCAGCTTGGCTGGGGTGAATGAGCAGTTCTTC. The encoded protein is CASSLAGVNEQFF. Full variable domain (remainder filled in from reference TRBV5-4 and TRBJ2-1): ETGVTQSPTHLIKTRGQQVTLRCSSQSGHNTVSWYQQALGQGPQFIFQYYREEENGRGNFPPRFSGLQFPNYSSELNVNALELDDSALYLCASSLAGVNEQFFGPGTRLTVL.

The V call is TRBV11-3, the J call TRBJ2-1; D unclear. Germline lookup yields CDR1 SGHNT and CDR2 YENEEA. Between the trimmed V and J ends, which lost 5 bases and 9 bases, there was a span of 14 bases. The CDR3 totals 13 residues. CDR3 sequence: CASSPGLVTEQFF. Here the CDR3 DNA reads TGTGCCAGCAGCCCCGGCTTGGTGACTGAGCAGTTCTTC.

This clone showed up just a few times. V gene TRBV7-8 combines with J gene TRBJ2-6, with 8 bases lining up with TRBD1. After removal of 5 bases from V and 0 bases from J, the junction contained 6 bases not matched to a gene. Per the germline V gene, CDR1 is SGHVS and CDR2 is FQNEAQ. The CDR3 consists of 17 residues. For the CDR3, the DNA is TGTGCCAGCAGCCCCGGGACAGGTTACTCTGGGGCCAACGTCCTGACTTTC. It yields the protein CASSPGTGYSGANVLTF.

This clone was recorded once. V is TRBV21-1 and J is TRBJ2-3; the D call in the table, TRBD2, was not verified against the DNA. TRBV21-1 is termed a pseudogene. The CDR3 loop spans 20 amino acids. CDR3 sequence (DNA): TGTGCCAGCAGCACGCACCTCAGGACTAGCGGGGCCTCTAGCACAGATACGCAGTATTTT. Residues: CASSTHLRTSGASSTDTQYF.

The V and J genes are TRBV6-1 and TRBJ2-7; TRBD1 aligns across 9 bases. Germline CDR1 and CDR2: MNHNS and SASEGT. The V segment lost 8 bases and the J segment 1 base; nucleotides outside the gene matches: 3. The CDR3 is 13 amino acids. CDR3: CASQTGGSYEQYF. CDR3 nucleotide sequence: TGTGCCAGCCAGACAGGGGGATCCTACGAGCAGTACTTC.

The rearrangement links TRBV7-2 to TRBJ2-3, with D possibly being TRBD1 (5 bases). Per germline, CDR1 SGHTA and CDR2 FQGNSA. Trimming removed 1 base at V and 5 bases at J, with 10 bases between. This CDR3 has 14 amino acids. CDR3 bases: TGTGCCAGCAGCTTAGAGGCAGGGCGAGATACGCAGTATTTT. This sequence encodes CASSLEAGRDTQYF.

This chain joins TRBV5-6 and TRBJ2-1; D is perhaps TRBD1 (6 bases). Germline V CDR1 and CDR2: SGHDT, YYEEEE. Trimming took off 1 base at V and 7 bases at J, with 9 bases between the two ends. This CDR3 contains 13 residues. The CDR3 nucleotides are TGTGCCAGCAGCTTGTGGCAGGGGAATGAGCAGTTCTTC. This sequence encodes CASSLWQGNEQFF.

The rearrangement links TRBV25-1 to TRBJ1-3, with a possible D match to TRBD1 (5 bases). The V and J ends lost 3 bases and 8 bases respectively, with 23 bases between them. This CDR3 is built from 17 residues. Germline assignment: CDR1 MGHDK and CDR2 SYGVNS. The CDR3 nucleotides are TGTGCCAGCAGTGAGGGGGTCCAGATTGTTGCCCAGGACACCATATATTTT. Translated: CASSEGVQIVAQDTIYF.